The rows below give T cell receptor beta chains drawn from one sample of a study of cytomegalovirus exposure and HLA in healthy donors. The table came from immunoSEQ multiplex PCR; TCRdb's copy has only in-frame clones and leaves some out. The sample yields fewer than 150,000 clones, 70% to 80% seen once. The sequenced sample consisted of PBMCs. The source of these receptors is a woman aged 40 to 50 in good health and CMV-seropositive. The CDR3 runs from the conserved cysteine through the conserved F or W. The D gene is left open where the match is weak. Only part of the rows carry a size: once, few, many, or a class if the clone is expanded.

abundance: NA; v_gene: TRBV6-5; d_gene: NA; j_gene: TRBJ2-1; CDR3nt: TGTGCCAGCAGTTATCGTGCCTACAATGAGCAGTTCTTC; CDR3aa: CASSYRAYNEQFF
abundance: once; v_gene: TRBV4-3; d_gene: NA; j_gene: TRBJ1-5; CDR3nt: TGCGCCAGCAGCCAAGGGCACGATAGCAATCAGCCCCAGCATTTT; CDR3aa: CASSQGHDSNQPQHF
abundance: once; v_gene: TRBV30; d_gene: TRBD1; j_gene: TRBJ1-4; CDR3nt: TGTGCCTGGAGTGCTGGCTTAGGACAGGGGTCTGAAAAACTGTTTTTT; CDR3aa: CAWSAGLGQGSEKLFF
abundance: NA; v_gene: TRBV4-1; d_gene: TRBD2; j_gene: TRBJ2-1; CDR3nt: TGCGCCAGCAGCCAGGGGGTCGGACTAGCGGTCCGGGGTGAGCAGTTCTTC; CDR3aa: CASSQGVGLAVRGEQFF
abundance: NA; v_gene: TRBV18; d_gene: TRBD1; j_gene: TRBJ1-1; CDR3nt: TGTGCCAGCTCATCGACAGGGACGAACACTGAAGCTTTCTTT; CDR3aa: CASSSTGTNTEAFF
abundance: few; v_gene: TRBV19; d_gene: TRBD1; j_gene: TRBJ1-2; CDR3nt: TGTGCCAGTAGTCCAGGGGGCGGAGTCCATGGCTACACCTTC; CDR3aa: CASSPGGGVHGYTF
abundance: NA; v_gene: TRBV7-2; d_gene: NA; j_gene: TRBJ2-7; CDR3nt: TGTGCCAGCAGCTTAGGAGGCTCCTCGAATTACGAGCAGTACTTC; CDR3aa: CASSLGGSSNYEQYF
abundance: NA; v_gene: TRBV15; d_gene: NA; j_gene: TRBJ1-6; CDR3nt: TGTGCCACCAGCAGAGATTACGCAGGGTGGAATTCACCCCTCCACTTT; CDR3aa: CATSRDYAGWNSPLHF
abundance: NA; v_gene: TRBV11-2; d_gene: NA; j_gene: TRBJ1-5; CDR3nt: TGTGCCAGCAGCTTGCAGTTGGATCAGCCCCAGCATTTT; CDR3aa: CASSLQLDQPQHF
abundance: few; v_gene: TRBV4-2; d_gene: TRBD2; j_gene: TRBJ2-5; CDR3nt: TGTGCCAGCAGCCAAGACTGGGCTAGCGGGGGGGCGATGGAGACCCAGTACTTC; CDR3aa: CASSQDWASGGAMETQYF
abundance: NA; v_gene: TRBV5-1; d_gene: TRBD2; j_gene: TRBJ2-2; CDR3nt: TGCGCCAGCAGCTTGGCCCAGCGGGGGATCGGGGAGCTGTTTTTT; CDR3aa: CASSLAQRGIGELFF
abundance: NA; v_gene: TRBV6-6; d_gene: NA; j_gene: TRBJ1-2; CDR3nt: TGTGCCAGCAGCTACACTCAGGCGTCCTATGGCTACACCTTC; CDR3aa: CASSYTQASYGYTF
abundance: NA; v_gene: TRBV19; d_gene: TRBD1; j_gene: TRBJ1-6; CDR3nt: TGTGCCAGTAGTATATGGGACAGCTCCTATAATTCACCCCTCCACTTT; CDR3aa: CASSIWDSSYNSPLHF
abundance: NA; v_gene: TRBV21-1; d_gene: NA; j_gene: TRBJ1-5; CDR3nt: TGTGCCAGCAGCAAAAGGGGGGGACAGCCCCAGCATTTT; CDR3aa: CASSKRGGQPQHF
abundance: few; v_gene: TRBV9; d_gene: NA; j_gene: TRBJ1-2; CDR3nt: TGTGCCAGCAGCGTAGGGGGGCCGGGGTCTAACTATGGCTACACCTTC; CDR3aa: CASSVGGPGSNYGYTF
abundance: NA; v_gene: TRBV7-9; d_gene: TRBD2; j_gene: TRBJ2-7; CDR3nt: TGTGCCAGCAGCCTCTGGCCGGGGGGGTCCTACGAGCAGTACTTC; CDR3aa: CASSLWPGGSYEQYF
abundance: few; v_gene: TRBV2; d_gene: TRBD1; j_gene: TRBJ1-2; CDR3nt: TGTGCCAGCGGTCCGAGGGACAGGGATGGCTACACCTTC; CDR3aa: CASGPRDRDGYTF
abundance: once; v_gene: TRBV30; d_gene: TRBD2; j_gene: TRBJ2-3; CDR3nt: TGTGCCGCTACTTCGGGACTAGCAAAAGATACGCAGTATTTT; CDR3aa: CAATSGLAKDTQYF
abundance: NA; v_gene: TRBV18; d_gene: TRBD1; j_gene: TRBJ2-7; CDR3nt: TGTGCCAGCTCACCCGGGACAGGGAACTACGAGCAGTACTTC; CDR3aa: CASSPGTGNYEQYF
abundance: NA; v_gene: TRBV18; d_gene: TRBD1; j_gene: TRBJ1-2; CDR3nt: TGTGCCAGCCGGCCAGGGGGCGCGTATGGCTACACCTTC; CDR3aa: CASRPGGAYGYTF
abundance: NA; v_gene: TRBV18; d_gene: NA; j_gene: TRBJ2-1; CDR3nt: TGTGCCAGCTCACCAAGGACTCCCGCTGGAGATGAGCAGTTCTTC; CDR3aa: CASSPRTPAGDEQFF
abundance: NA; v_gene: TRBV5-1; d_gene: TRBD2; j_gene: TRBJ2-1; CDR3nt: TGCGCCAGCAGCTTGGCTAGCGGAGCCTACAATGAGCAGTTCTTC; CDR3aa: CASSLASGAYNEQFF
abundance: NA; v_gene: TRBV2; d_gene: TRBD2; j_gene: TRBJ2-5; CDR3nt: TGTGCCAGGGGACTAGCGGGGGCAGGTGATGAGACCCAGTACTTC; CDR3aa: CARGLAGAGDETQYF
abundance: NA; v_gene: TRBV7-2; d_gene: TRBD1; j_gene: TRBJ1-2; CDR3nt: TGTGCCAGCACCCGGGACAGGCAAGATTTGAACTATGGCTACACCTTC; CDR3aa: CASTRDRQDLNYGYTF
abundance: NA; v_gene: TRBV18; d_gene: NA; j_gene: TRBJ2-2; CDR3nt: TGTGCCAGCTCACCGCCGGGAAGCAACACCGGGGAGCTGTTTTTT; CDR3aa: CASSPPGSNTGELFF
abundance: once; v_gene: TRBV5-5; d_gene: NA; j_gene: TRBJ1-5; CDR3nt: TGTGCCAGCAGCCCCCGACACAGCAATCAGCCCCAGCATTTT; CDR3aa: CASSPRHSNQPQHF
abundance: NA; v_gene: TRBV4-1; d_gene: NA; j_gene: TRBJ2-2; CDR3nt: TGCGCCAGCAGCTCCCGAGCGGAACTGAACACCGGGGAGCTGTTTTTT; CDR3aa: CASSSRAELNTGELFF
abundance: NA; v_gene: TRBV10-3; d_gene: NA; j_gene: TRBJ2-5; CDR3nt: TGTGCCATCAGTGAGCCGACAGAGAAACAGTACTTC; CDR3aa: CAISEPTEKQYF
abundance: NA; v_gene: TRBV14; d_gene: NA; j_gene: TRBJ1-6; CDR3nt: TGTGCCAGCAGCCAAGAGCGCGGGGCGCGATCACCCCTCCACTTT; CDR3aa: CASSQERGARSPLHF
abundance: NA; v_gene: TRBV28; d_gene: TRBD2; j_gene: TRBJ2-1; CDR3nt: TGTGCCAGCAGCGCGGGACTACCGGAGCAGTTCTTC; CDR3aa: CASSAGLPEQFF
abundance: NA; v_gene: TRBV4-2; d_gene: NA; j_gene: TRBJ1-2; CDR3nt: TGTGCCAGCAGCCAAGATGGAGGCGGGGGCCGGGTGATAGTAAGGAGCTACACCTTC; CDR3aa: CASSQDGGGGRVIVRSYTF
abundance: NA; v_gene: TRBV21-1; d_gene: NA; j_gene: TRBJ1-1; CDR3nt: TGTGCCAGCAGCAAGCCCCTTGAGCCCACTGAAGCTTTCTTT; CDR3aa: CASSKPLEPTEAFF